The 21 T cell receptor beta chains below were found in one sample sequenced in a study of T-cell memory formation after mild COVID-19. TCRdb re-derived calls from the 5' RACE reads in MiXCR, one entry per CDR3 protein. The sample lists hundreds of thousands of distinct CDR3 sequences; about 13% were seen once. The sequencing sample was made of PBMCs or a T cell subset sorted from them (not recorded which). The receptors were sampled from a man between 18 and 29 years old who had mild COVID-19 (a few samples of this study predate the infection). Cell type and time point are not known.

There are a few counts of this clonotype. The rearrangement joins TRBV6-2 or TRBV6-3 to TRBJ2-5; no firm D call. Trimming left V 8 bases short and J 0 bases short, with 13 bases between. Germline V CDR1 and CDR2: MNHEY, SVGEGT. This CDR3 is 14 amino acids long. The CDR3 nucleotides read TGTGCCAGCCACACCCCGGGTTACCAAGAGACCCAGTACTTC. Its protein is CASHTPGYQETQYF.

This clonotype was seen more than once but under ten times. The chain couples TRBV18 to TRBJ2-5; TRBD1 might be the D (6 bases). CDR1 KGHSH and CDR2 LQKENI come from the germline V gene. The CDR3 runs 14 residues. Trimming stripped 2 bases from V and 3 bases from J, with 10 bases between. The CDR3 DNA reads TGTGCCAGCTCACCAACCTCAGGGGAAGAGACCCAGTACTTC. This codes for CASSPTSGEETQYF.

The chain has TRBV6-2 or TRBV6-3 and TRBJ2-5; no definite D call. CDR3 size: 12 residues. Germline CDR1 and CDR2: MNHEY and SVGEGT. The V and J ends lost 7 bases and 5 bases respectively, with 11 bases between them. The CDR3 loop is CASTDHEETQYF. In DNA form, the CDR3 reads TGTGCCAGCACGGATCATGAGGAGACCCAGTACTTC.

The V gene is TRBV5-1, the J gene TRBJ2-3; no clear D. The CDR3 is 16 amino acids. Germline V CDR1 and CDR2: SGHRS, YFSETQ. V lost 0 bases, J lost 1 base, and 12 bases lay in between. For the CDR3, the DNA is TGCGCCAGCAGCTTGGCGACGGCGATCGGCACAGATACGCAGTATTTT. Translation gives CASSLATAIGTDTQYF.

In this sample, this clonotype turned up many times. This chain joins TRBV19 and TRBJ2-1; D uncertain. The germline V gene encodes CDR1 LNHDA and CDR2 SQIVND (reference sequence). The CDR3 totals 15 residues. Trimming stripped 5 bases from V and 5 bases from J, with 16 bases between. The CDR3 region has the DNA TGTGCCAGTAGTTGGCGGTTAGGGCGCAACAATGAGCAGTTCTTC. Protein sequence: CASSWRLGRNNEQFF. The entire variable domain, with the rest obtained from reference TRBV19 and TRBJ2-1, is as follows: DGGITQSPKYLFRKEGQNVTLSCEQNLNHDAMYWYRQDPGQGLRLIYYSQIVNDFQKGDIAEGYSVSREKKESFPLTVTSAQKNPTAFYLCASSWRLGRNNEQFFGPGTRLTVL.

This chain connects TRBV12-3 or TRBV12-4 to TRBJ2-5, with 9 bases fitting TRBD2. The trim removed 6 bases at V and 2 bases at J, leaving 7 bases unmatched. This CDR3 is built from 15 residues. The CDR3 bases are TGTGCCAGCAGAGTTAGCGGGGGAAATCAAGAGACCCAGTACTTC. It yields the protein CASRVSGGNQETQYF.

This clonotype occurred a few times. The chain links TRBV6-6 to TRBJ2-7, with 10 bases lining up with TRBD1. Germline trimming cut 8 bases from V and 6 bases from J; bases unmatched to any gene: 4. Germline loops: CDR1 MNHNY, CDR2 SVGAGI (reference sequence). The CDR3 totals 12 residues. The CDR3 spells CASSDRGLEQYV. The DNA for the CDR3 is TGTGCCAGCTCCGACAGGGGGCTCGAGCAGTACGTC.

A few counts support this clonotype. The chain combines TRBV12-5 with TRBJ2-2, with D unresolved. The V end was cut by 7 bases, the J end by 5 bases, with 5 bases between. CDR1 and CDR2 (germline): LGHNT, FRNRAP. This CDR3 has 11 residues. CDR3 protein: CASVVTGELFF. The CDR3 DNA sequence: TGTGCTAGTGTGGTAACCGGGGAGCTGTTTTTT.

This clonotype was detected many times. CDR3: CASSLAREGASNQPQHF. Here the CDR3 DNA reads TGTGCCAGCAGCTTAGCGCGGGAGGGGGCGAGCAATCAGCCCCAGCATTTT. This rearrangement joins TRBV7-7 to TRBJ1-5; TRBD1 aligns across 7 bases. In germline, CDR1 is SSHAT, CDR2 FNYEAQ (reference sequence). J lost 1 base, V lost 0 bases, and 6 bases had no gene match. The CDR3 extends over 17 amino acids.

This clonotype occurred many times. The genes are TRBV5-1 and TRBJ1-2; a possible D gene is TRBD1 (6 bases). There are 15 residues in the CDR3. CDR1 is SGHRS, CDR2 YFSETQ, per germline. V lost 3 bases and J 7 bases, leaving 19 bases between the germline ends. The CDR3 is CASSSLGTSGRGYTF. CDR3 nucleotide sequence: TGCGCCAGCAGCTCCCTGGGGACATCGGGGCGTGGCTACACCTTC. The full variable domain, rest sourced from reference TRBV5-1 and TRBJ1-2, is KAGVTQTPRYLIKTRGQQVTLSCSPISGHRSVSWYQQTPGQGLQFLFEYFSETQRNKGNFPGRFSGRQFSNSRSEMNVSTLELGDSALYLCASSSLGTSGRGYTFGSGTRLTVV.

V and J are TRBV5-1 and TRBJ1-1, with TRBD1 matching over 7 bases. J was trimmed by 7 bases and V by 0 bases; bases with no gene match: 12. There are 16 residues in the CDR3. The germline gives CDR1 SGHRS, CDR2 YFSETQ. CDR3 sequence (DNA): TGCGCCAGCAGCTTGGGTCGGGACAGCCGCTTCGATGAAGCTTTCTTT. It yields the protein CASSLGRDSRFDEAFF.

The CDR3 spells CASSLGMTYNEQFF. DNA of the CDR3: TGTGCCAGCAGCTTAGGAATGACATACAATGAGCAGTTCTTC. The chain uses TRBV11-2 and TRBJ2-1; D unclear. The CDR3 is 14 residues long. With 1 base removed from V and 4 bases from J, the gap between germline ends came to 8 bases. Looked up from germline, CDR1 is SGHAT and CDR2 is FQNNGV.

The V and J genes are TRBV15 and TRBJ1-5, with a tentative D call TRBD1 (5 bases). This CDR3 comprises 18 residues. The V gene's germline CDR1 is LNHNV and CDR2 YYDKDF (reference sequence). The germline V and J ends were trimmed by 0 bases and 2 bases, with 17 bases remaining between them. The CDR3 nucleotides read TGTGCCACCAGCAGAGAATCAAATACGGGGGTGGGCAATCAGCCCCAGCATTTT. This translates into CATSRESNTGVGNQPQHF.

V usage is TRBV2 and J usage is TRBJ2-5; 11 bases fit TRBD2. The germline gives CDR1 SNHLY, CDR2 FYNNEI. The CDR3 has 17 amino acids. The ends lost 0 bases at V and 1 base at J; junction bases unmatched: 4. CDR3 loop: CASSEAFLAGGQETQYF. CDR3 nucleotides: TGTGCCAGCAGTGAAGCTTTCCTAGCGGGGGGCCAAGAGACCCAGTACTTC.

The table lists this clonotype with a few counts. The rearrangement links TRBV7-2 to TRBJ1-1; D is unclear. The length of the CDR3 is 15 residues. Trimming left V 5 bases short and J 3 bases short, with 16 bases between. Germline CDR1 and CDR2: SGHTA and FQGNSA. In DNA, the CDR3 is TGTGCCAGCAGCCCCCCCGGGAGTTGGTACACTGAAGCTTTCTTT. This codes for CASSPPGSWYTEAFF.

The rearrangement joins TRBV7-2 to TRBJ2-3; D is perhaps TRBD1 (7 bases). There are 17 residues in the CDR3. Deletions cut 1 base from V and 3 bases from J, with 17 bases between. CDR1 and CDR2 (germline): SGHTA, FQGNSA. DNA for the CDR3: TGTGCCAGCAGCTTAGGCCCCGGGGCAGGGGGGACAGATACGCAGTATTTT. Protein sequence: CASSLGPGAGGTDTQYF.

The gene calls are TRBV20-1 and TRBJ1-5, with 7 positions matching TRBD1. CDR3 length: 16 residues. The junction had 13 bases not matched to a gene; V was cut back by 6 bases and J by 2 bases. Germline lookup yields CDR1 DFQATT and CDR2 SNEGSKA (reference sequence). Here the CDR3 DNA reads TGCAGTGCCCTATTACAGGGGTGGGGGGGCAATCAGCCCCAGCATTTT. Encoded protein: CSALLQGWGGNQPQHF.

This chain links TRBV4-1 with TRBJ2-3; 11 bases are shared with TRBD2. The J segment lost 4 bases and the V segment lost 2 bases, leaving 8 bases of the junction unmatched. The CDR3 is 17 residues long. The V gene's germline CDR1 is MGHRA and CDR2 YSYEKL. In DNA form, the CDR3 reads TGCGCCAGCAGCCAACTAGCGGGGGGCCAGTCGGCAGATACGCAGTATTTT. Amino acid sequence: CASSQLAGGQSADTQYF.

This chain links TRBV5-1 with TRBJ2-2, with a tentative D call TRBD1 (6 bases). Germline V gives CDR1 SGHRS, CDR2 YFSETQ. CDR3 length: 15 amino acids. The V end was cut by 2 bases, the J end by 4 bases, with 12 bases between. The CDR3 protein is CASSFSGQVTGELFF. In nucleotides, the CDR3 is TGCGCCAGCAGCTTCTCGGGACAAGTCACCGGGGAGCTGTTTTTT.

In this sample, this clonotype turned up many times. This sequence joins TRBV5-5 and TRBJ2-1; 12 nucleotides align to TRBD2. J gave up 2 bases and V 4 bases, and 13 bases lay outside the gene matches. Germline V gene data show CDR1 as SGHKS and CDR2 as YYEKEE (reference sequence). This CDR3 spans 19 amino acids. This CDR3 reads CASSATGTSGRIAYNEQFF. The CDR3 DNA follows: TGTGCCAGCAGCGCGACAGGGACTAGCGGGCGAATCGCCTACAATGAGCAGTTCTTC.

The rearrangement uses TRBV18 and TRBJ1-1, with a possible D match to TRBD1 (5 bases). The ends were cut back, 3 bases at V and 4 bases at J, with 12 bases in the middle. This CDR3 has 14 amino acids. The V gene's germline CDR1 is KGHSH and CDR2 LQKENI. The CDR3 region has the DNA TGTGCCAGCTCACCCGGGACCCCCAGCACTGAAGCTTTCTTT. Translating gives CASSPGTPSTEAFF.